What follows describes a single T cell receptor (beta chain). Its cognate antigen is unknown. In germline, CDR1 is SGHRS, CDR2 YFSETQ. The CDR3 length is 12 residues. This record belongs to a study of T cells expressing NK-cell markers. For the study at large: Investigators obtained TCR beta repertoires from sorted CD3+CD56+NKG2C+, CD3+CD56+NKG2C- and CD3+CD56-NKG2C+ T cells.

Whole-study results and caveats: Expanded clones of NKG2C+ T cells had an unclear HCMV specificity. Dominant NKG2C+ clonotypes made up roughly 1.0-7.0% of CD8+ T cells in 5 or 6 donors.

With UMIs, 5'RACE template switching was used to make TCR beta cDNA. One entry per CDR3 protein, without DNA, is what TCRdb gives after re-calling the 5' RACE reads. In total, the table holds roughly 300,000 distinct CDR3 sequences. The chain couples TRBV5-1 to TRBJ1-1. Sequenced: blood T cells: a sorted CD56 or NKG2C T cell subset, CD4+ or CD8+ T cells, or bulk PBMC T cells (not recorded which). The receptor was derived from a woman between 18 and 70 years old in good health. This chain's CDR3 is CASSVAGIEAFF.